The 31 T cell receptor beta chains in this list originate from one sample, sequenced in a study of blood T cells in healthy people across ages. Sample-barcoded 5' priming and a J-beta primer mix drove a second PCR of roughly 6 to 12 cycles. TCRdb re-analysed the 5' RACE reads in MiXCR, keeping a single row per CDR3 protein. The top ten clones hold approximately 21% of a sample with 700,000 to 950,000 distinct CDR3 sequences, roughly 50% of them seen once. The sample taken for sequencing was blood. These receptors originate from a man aged 30 to 39 in good health.

A single count supports this clonotype. This chain uses TRBV27 with TRBJ1-6; 9 nucleotides match TRBD1. J lost 6 bases, V lost 7 bases, and 13 bases had no gene match. CDR1 and CDR2 (germline): MNHEY, SMNVEV (reference sequence). The CDR3 runs 17 residues. DNA of the CDR3: TGTGCCAGCATGAGTGGGACAGGGCAGACCCTTAATTCACCCCTCCACTTT. Translated, it gives CASMSGTGQTLNSPLHF.

J is TRBJ2-3 and V is TRBV7-2; D uncertain. There are 14 residues in the CDR3. Trimming stripped 4 bases from V and 3 bases from J, with 11 bases between. Germline V gene data show CDR1 as SGHTA and CDR2 as FQGNSA. The CDR3 DNA sequence: TGTGCCAGCAGCTCCCGGGTCGTAACAGATACGCAGTATTTT. Translation gives CASSSRVVTDTQYF.

This clonotype occurred a few times. Here the CDR3 DNA reads TGTGCCAGCAGCTATGAGGGGGGTAGAGAGACCCAGTACTTC. Encoded protein: CASSYEGGRETQYF. The gene calls are TRBV9 and TRBJ2-5, with D possibly called TRBD1 or TRBD2 (6 bases each). In germline, CDR1 is SGDLS, CDR2 YYNGEE. Trimming shortened V by 4 bases and J by 4 bases, and 14 bases separated the two germline ends. CDR3 length: 14 residues. The variable domain in full, completed from reference TRBV9 and TRBJ2-5, reads DSGVTQTPKHLITATGQRVTLRCSPRSGDLSVYWYQQSLDQGLQFLIQYYNGEERAKGNILERFSAQQFPDLHSELNLSSLELGDSALYFCASSYEGGRETQYFGPGTRLLVL.

J is TRBJ2-1 and V is TRBV20-1; D call uncertain. Germline values: CDR1 DFQATT, CDR2 SNEGSKA (reference sequence). The CDR3 extends over 12 amino acids. Trimming removed 3 bases from V and 5 bases from J, with 8 bases in between. The CDR3 loop is CSARGGHNEQFF. CDR3 nucleotide sequence: TGCAGTGCTAGGGGCGGCCACAATGAGCAGTTCTTC.

This chain connects TRBV29-1 to TRBJ2-4, with TRBD1 identical over 7 bases. Judging by the DNA end, TRBJ2-7 fits better; the J call may be wrong. Germline V lookup: CDR1 SQVTM, CDR2 ANQGSEA. CDR3 size: 13 residues. The CDR3 loop is CSVEAGTDCEQYF. DNA of the CDR3: TGCAGCGTTGAGGCCGGGACAGACTGCGAGCAGTACTTC.

V and J are TRBV4-3 and TRBJ2-3; 9 bases align to TRBD2. V shed 2 bases, J shed 2 bases, and the junction held 11 bases outside the gene matches. The CDR3 sequence is 18 residues long. Germline V gene data show CDR1 as LGHNA and CDR2 as YSLEER. The CDR3 spells CASSQLWQAGGNTDTQYF. The CDR3 coding sequence is TGCGCCAGCAGCCAATTATGGCAAGCGGGAGGCAACACAGATACGCAGTATTTT.

The gene calls are TRBV5-1 and TRBJ1-2; no reliable D call. From germline, CDR1 is SGHRS and CDR2 YFSETQ. Trimming removed 4 bases at V and 10 bases at J, with 17 bases between. The CDR3 length is 13 residues. The CDR3 here is CASSRASNKPYTF. The CDR3, as DNA: TGCGCCAGCAGCCGCGCTTCCAACAAGCCCTACACCTTC.

The chain employs TRBV20-1 and TRBJ2-3; 9 bases are a match to TRBD1. The V segment lost 3 bases and the J segment 6 bases; nucleotides outside the gene matches: 7. Germline CDR1 reads DFQATT; CDR2 reads SNEGSKA (reference sequence). The CDR3 has 14 residues. The CDR3 nucleotides read TGCAGTGCTAGGAGACAGGGGGTTCAGGATACGCAGTATTTT. Its protein product is CSARRQGVQDTQYF.

The chain uses TRBV7-9 and TRBJ1-6; TRBD1 matches 9 bases. This CDR3 region has 15 residues. Germline lookup yields CDR1 SEHNR and CDR2 FQNEAQ (reference sequence). V dropped 1 base and J dropped 10; count of bases not matched to a gene: 5. The CDR3 reads CASSLETGGESPLHF. The CDR3 DNA sequence: TGTGCCAGCAGCTTAGAGACAGGGGGAGAATCACCCCTCCACTTT.

The rearrangement joins TRBV6-2 or TRBV6-3 to TRBJ2-3; 7 bases line up with TRBD2. CDR1 is MNHEY, CDR2 SVGEGT, per germline. Losses at the gene ends were 6 bases for V and 2 bases for J; bases not matched to a gene: 17. This CDR3 is built from 18 residues. The chain's CDR3 is CASRPGRWSAGVTDTQYF. CDR3 nucleotides: TGTGCCAGCAGGCCCGGAAGGTGGTCGGCGGGAGTCACAGATACGCAGTATTTT.

The chain joins TRBV7-3 to TRBJ2-6, with 8 bases aligning to TRBD1. CDR1 SGHTA and CDR2 FQGTGA come from the germline V gene. CDR3 length: 18 residues. The trim removed 1 base at V and 4 bases at J, leaving 9 bases unmatched. The CDR3 region is CASSLRGQGASGANVLTF. For the CDR3, the DNA is TGTGCCAGCAGCTTAAGAGGCCAGGGGGCGAGCGGGGCCAACGTCCTGACTTTC. Based on the CDR3 plus reference TRBV7-3 and TRBJ2-6, the full variable domain is GAGVSQTPSNKVTEKGKYVELRCDPISGHTALYWYRQSLGQGPEFLIYFQGTGAADDSGLPNDRFFAVRPEGSVSTLKIQRTERGDSAVYLCASSLRGQGASGANVLTFGAGSRLTVL.

This clonotype has more than one count but fewer than ten. This rearrangement joins TRBV7-2 to TRBJ2-7, with a tentative D call TRBD1 (6 bases). Germline V gene lookup returns CDR1 SGHTA and CDR2 FQGNSA. Trimming took off 4 bases at V and 2 bases at J, with 18 bases between the two ends. The CDR3 spans 16 residues. CDR3 region: CASSYTPRGSTYEQYF. For the CDR3, the DNA is TGTGCCAGCAGCTATACCCCAAGGGGGAGTACCTACGAGCAGTACTTC.

The CDR3 reads CATASWFLPGGGSYNEQFF. In DNA form, the CDR3 reads TGTGCCACCGCCTCTTGGTTTCTCCCGGGCGGAGGCTCCTACAATGAGCAGTTCTTC. This chain links TRBV10-3 with TRBJ2-1; the D gene is possibly TRBD2 (5 bases). The CDR3 covers 19 residues. Trimming stripped 10 bases from V and 0 bases from J, with 28 bases between. The V gene's germline CDR1 is ENHRY and CDR2 SYGVKD.

V is TRBV24-1 and J is TRBJ2-1, with D maybe TRBD2 (6 bases). Per the germline V gene, CDR1 is KGHDR and CDR2 is SFDVKD. Trimming shortened V by 4 bases and J by 3 bases, and 12 bases separated the two germline ends. There are 15 residues in the CDR3. The CDR3 sequence is CATSERDLNYNEQFF. For the CDR3, the DNA is TGTGCCACCAGTGAGCGGGACTTGAACTACAATGAGCAGTTCTTC.

V gene TRBV20-1 combines with J gene TRBJ2-7; TRBD1 aligns across 8 bases. The CDR3 extends over 13 amino acids. The J segment lost 1 base and the V segment lost 6 bases, leaving 5 bases of the junction unmatched. Germline assignment: CDR1 DFQATT and CDR2 SNEGSKA (reference sequence). CDR3 nucleotides: TGCAGTGCGGACCGGGACAGGTCCTACGAGCAGTACTTC. It encodes CSADRDRSYEQYF.

The chain carries TRBV20-1 and TRBJ2-7; D call uncertain. The CDR3 sequence is 14 residues long. The V gene lost 3 bases and the J gene lost 1 base, with 13 bases spanning the gap. Germline-derived CDR1 and CDR2 are DFQATT and SNEGSKA (reference sequence). CDR3 nucleotides: TGCAGTGCTAGTATGGGCAAGAGGTCCTACGAGCAGTACTTC. It yields the protein CSASMGKRSYEQYF.

The rearrangement joins TRBV7-2 to TRBJ2-7; D remains ambiguous. The CDR3 spans 14 residues. Germline V gene data show CDR1 as SGHTA and CDR2 as FQGNSA. The ends were cut back, 1 base at V and 3 bases at J, with 10 bases in the middle. CDR3 DNA: TGTGCCAGCAGCTTAGACAGTGTGGTCTACGAGCAGTACTTC. Translation: CASSLDSVVYEQYF.

The chain has TRBV6-4 and TRBJ2-5, with D possibly being TRBD2 (6 bases). CDR3 length equals 20 residues. The V end was cut by 2 bases, the J end by 2 bases, with 27 bases between. Per germline, CDR1 MRHNA and CDR2 SNTAGT. CDR3 amino acids: CASSDPHPTRNSGVQETQYF. CDR3 DNA: TGTGCCAGCAGTGACCCCCACCCGACCCGAAATAGCGGAGTTCAAGAGACCCAGTACTTC.

V is TRBV7-2 and J is TRBJ2-3; D is unclear. Trimming pared 2 bases from V and 3 bases from J, leaving 12 bases between. The germline V gene has CDR1 SGHTA and CDR2 FQGNSA. The length of the CDR3 is 15 residues. The CDR3 reads CASSLQAGATDTQYF. The DNA for the CDR3 is TGTGCCAGCAGCTTACAGGCCGGAGCGACAGATACGCAGTATTTT.

A few counts support this clonotype. The V gene is TRBV19, the J gene TRBJ2-5; D gene uncertain. This CDR3 has 13 amino acids. V was pared by 2 bases and J by 1 base, with 5 bases between. Per germline, CDR1 LNHDA and CDR2 SQIVND (reference sequence). The CDR3 DNA sequence: TGTGCCAGTAGTATAAACAGCCAAGAGACCCAGTACTTC. It encodes CASSINSQETQYF.

The chain employs TRBV7-8 and TRBJ1-6, with D unresolved. Trimming took off 1 base at V and 9 bases at J, with 19 bases between the two ends. CDR1 and CDR2 (germline): SGHVS, FQNEAQ. The CDR3 consists of 17 residues. CDR3 sequence: CASSLVRVGTLASPLHF. CDR3 nucleotides: TGTGCCAGCAGCTTAGTTCGAGTCGGAACGTTGGCTTCACCCCTCCACTTT.

V and J are TRBV2 and TRBJ1-2; D remains unclear. V was cut by 6 bases and J by 7 bases, with 12 bases left in between. The CDR3 is 12 residues long. Germline CDR1 and CDR2: SNHLY and FYNNEI. The CDR3, as DNA: TGTGCCAGCAGGAGGGATCGGAGTGGCTACACCTTC. This codes for CASRRDRSGYTF.

The chain combines TRBV7-8 with TRBJ2-6; TRBD1 matches at 11 bases. Germline trimming cut 5 bases from V and 2 bases from J; bases unmatched to any gene: 8. This CDR3 is 18 amino acids long. The germline V gene encodes CDR1 SGHVS and CDR2 FQNEAQ. The CDR3 protein is CASSIPGQGAAGANVLTF. The CDR3 DNA reads TGTGCCAGCAGCATCCCCGGACAGGGGGCCGCTGGGGCCAACGTCCTGACTTTC.

The chain combines TRBV12-3 or TRBV12-4 with TRBJ2-3; maybe TRBD2 (6 bases). This CDR3 spans 14 amino acids. The germline V and J ends were trimmed by 4 bases and 0 bases, with 8 bases remaining between them. CDR3: CASSSSASTDTQYF. The CDR3 nucleotides are TGTGCCAGCAGTTCTAGCGCCAGCACAGATACGCAGTATTTT.

This clonotype was found a few times. V is TRBV29-1 and J is TRBJ2-1; D is perhaps TRBD1 (5 bases). This CDR3 has 13 residues. V dropped 5 bases and J dropped 13 bases, with 21 bases sitting between them. Germline V gene sequence: CDR1 SQVTM, CDR2 ANQGSEA. The CDR3 reads CSVPRREEETQFF. Here the CDR3 DNA reads TGCAGCGTTCCCCGCAGGGAAGAAGAGACCCAGTTCTTC.

V and J are TRBV9 and TRBJ2-1, with 8 bases fitting TRBD2. Trimming at V came to 0 bases and at J to 8 bases, leaving 4 bases not matched to a gene. Looked up from germline, CDR1 is SGDLS and CDR2 is YYNGEE. This CDR3 spans 14 amino acids. The CDR3 sequence: CASSVGTSPHEQFF. The CDR3 DNA reads as TGTGCCAGCAGCGTAGGGACTAGCCCCCATGAGCAGTTCTTC.

This chain links TRBV7-2 with TRBJ2-7, with D perhaps TRBD1 or TRBD2 (5 bases each). V lost 5 bases to trimming and J lost 2 bases, with 16 bases between them. The germline CDR1 and CDR2 sequences are SGHTA and FQGNSA. This CDR3 is 15 amino acids long. In DNA form, the CDR3 reads TGTGCCAGCAGCAGTCCGGGGCCAGGGACCTACGAGCAGTACTTC. It yields the protein CASSSPGPGTYEQYF. Together with reference TRBV7-2 and TRBJ2-7, the CDR3 gives the full variable domain: GAGVSQSPSNKVTEKGKDVELRCDPISGHTALYWYRQSLGQGLEFLIYFQGNSAPDKSGLPSDRFSAERTGGSVSTLTIQRTQQEDSAVYLCASSSPGPGTYEQYFGPGTRLTVT.

This clonotype has a handful of counts. The chain is built from TRBV29-1 and TRBJ2-5; D might be TRBD1 (6 bases). The CDR3 is made up of 12 amino acids. CDR1 and CDR2 from the germline V gene are SQVTM and ANQGSEA. Trimming removed 3 bases at V and 4 bases at J, with 9 bases between. DNA for the CDR3: TGCAGCGTTGAGGGGGCTGGAGAGACCCAGTACTTC. The encoded protein is CSVEGAGETQYF.

This chain links TRBV7-2 with TRBJ2-2; D is unclear. The CDR3 is made up of 15 amino acids. V lost 6 bases and J 5 bases, leaving 16 bases between the germline ends. From germline, CDR1 is SGHTA and CDR2 FQGNSA. CDR3 residues: CASRLRGGGTGELFF. In DNA form, the CDR3 reads TGTGCCAGCAGATTGAGAGGTGGTGGGACCGGGGAGCTGTTTTTT.

The rearrangement links TRBV20-1 to TRBJ2-3, with a possible D match to TRBD2 (6 bases). CDR3 length equals 14 residues. V was shortened by 6 bases and J by 5 bases, with 18 bases between the two germline ends. CDR1 DFQATT and CDR2 SNEGSKA come from the germline V gene (reference sequence). The CDR3 region has the DNA TGCAGTGCACCGGGGTCGGGAGCCATAGATACGCAGTATTTT. This encodes CSAPGSGAIDTQYF.

The gene calls are TRBV7-9 and TRBJ2-1; TRBD2 agrees at 9 bases. CDR1 and CDR2 from the germline V gene are SEHNR and FQNEAQ (reference sequence). The trim removed 3 bases at V and 8 bases at J, leaving 5 bases unmatched. The CDR3 has 14 amino acids. The CDR3 nucleotides read TGTGCCAGCAGCTTTGGGACTAGCAAGGATGAGCAGTTCTTC. It codes for CASSFGTSKDEQFF.